This T cell receptor beta chain was documented in a study of beta chain features in type 1 diabetes. Study outcomes and limitations: The naive, central memory and Treg TCRB repertoires showed an apparent similarity that was greater among patients than among healthy donors.

Every isolated RNA sample was fully reverse transcribed, so sequencing captured expressed TCRB transcripts. Method: immunoSEQ multiplex PCR; TCRdb's copy keeps in-frame clones and lacks some. Among 620,000 or so clones listed, about 14% were seen once. With respect to this clone: Its antigen is not identified.

V lost 5 bases to trimming and J lost 0 bases, with 17 bases between them. Germline CDR1 SGHRS, CDR2 YFSETQ. The CDR3 loop spans 16 amino acids. The sequence came from a young man in good health. V usage is TRBV5-1 and J usage is TRBJ1-2, with a tentative D call TRBD1 (6 bases). Sequencing was performed on naive CD4+ T cells from blood. The CDR3 DNA sequence: TGCGCCAGCAGTGTTGTGAGCGGGGGGCCTAACTATGGCTACACCTTC. This codes for CASSVVSGGPNYGYTF.